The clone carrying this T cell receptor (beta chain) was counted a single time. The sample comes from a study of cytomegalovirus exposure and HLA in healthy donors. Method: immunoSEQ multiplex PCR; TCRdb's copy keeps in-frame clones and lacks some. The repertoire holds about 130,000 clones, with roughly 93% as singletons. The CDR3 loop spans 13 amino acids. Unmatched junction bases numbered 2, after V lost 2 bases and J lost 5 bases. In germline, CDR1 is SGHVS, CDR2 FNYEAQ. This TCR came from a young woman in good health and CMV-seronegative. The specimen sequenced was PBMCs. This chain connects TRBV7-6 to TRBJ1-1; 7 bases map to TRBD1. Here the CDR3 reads CASSLPGGTEAFF. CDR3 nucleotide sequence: TGTGCCAGCAGCTTACCAGGGGGGACTGAAGCTTTCTTT.